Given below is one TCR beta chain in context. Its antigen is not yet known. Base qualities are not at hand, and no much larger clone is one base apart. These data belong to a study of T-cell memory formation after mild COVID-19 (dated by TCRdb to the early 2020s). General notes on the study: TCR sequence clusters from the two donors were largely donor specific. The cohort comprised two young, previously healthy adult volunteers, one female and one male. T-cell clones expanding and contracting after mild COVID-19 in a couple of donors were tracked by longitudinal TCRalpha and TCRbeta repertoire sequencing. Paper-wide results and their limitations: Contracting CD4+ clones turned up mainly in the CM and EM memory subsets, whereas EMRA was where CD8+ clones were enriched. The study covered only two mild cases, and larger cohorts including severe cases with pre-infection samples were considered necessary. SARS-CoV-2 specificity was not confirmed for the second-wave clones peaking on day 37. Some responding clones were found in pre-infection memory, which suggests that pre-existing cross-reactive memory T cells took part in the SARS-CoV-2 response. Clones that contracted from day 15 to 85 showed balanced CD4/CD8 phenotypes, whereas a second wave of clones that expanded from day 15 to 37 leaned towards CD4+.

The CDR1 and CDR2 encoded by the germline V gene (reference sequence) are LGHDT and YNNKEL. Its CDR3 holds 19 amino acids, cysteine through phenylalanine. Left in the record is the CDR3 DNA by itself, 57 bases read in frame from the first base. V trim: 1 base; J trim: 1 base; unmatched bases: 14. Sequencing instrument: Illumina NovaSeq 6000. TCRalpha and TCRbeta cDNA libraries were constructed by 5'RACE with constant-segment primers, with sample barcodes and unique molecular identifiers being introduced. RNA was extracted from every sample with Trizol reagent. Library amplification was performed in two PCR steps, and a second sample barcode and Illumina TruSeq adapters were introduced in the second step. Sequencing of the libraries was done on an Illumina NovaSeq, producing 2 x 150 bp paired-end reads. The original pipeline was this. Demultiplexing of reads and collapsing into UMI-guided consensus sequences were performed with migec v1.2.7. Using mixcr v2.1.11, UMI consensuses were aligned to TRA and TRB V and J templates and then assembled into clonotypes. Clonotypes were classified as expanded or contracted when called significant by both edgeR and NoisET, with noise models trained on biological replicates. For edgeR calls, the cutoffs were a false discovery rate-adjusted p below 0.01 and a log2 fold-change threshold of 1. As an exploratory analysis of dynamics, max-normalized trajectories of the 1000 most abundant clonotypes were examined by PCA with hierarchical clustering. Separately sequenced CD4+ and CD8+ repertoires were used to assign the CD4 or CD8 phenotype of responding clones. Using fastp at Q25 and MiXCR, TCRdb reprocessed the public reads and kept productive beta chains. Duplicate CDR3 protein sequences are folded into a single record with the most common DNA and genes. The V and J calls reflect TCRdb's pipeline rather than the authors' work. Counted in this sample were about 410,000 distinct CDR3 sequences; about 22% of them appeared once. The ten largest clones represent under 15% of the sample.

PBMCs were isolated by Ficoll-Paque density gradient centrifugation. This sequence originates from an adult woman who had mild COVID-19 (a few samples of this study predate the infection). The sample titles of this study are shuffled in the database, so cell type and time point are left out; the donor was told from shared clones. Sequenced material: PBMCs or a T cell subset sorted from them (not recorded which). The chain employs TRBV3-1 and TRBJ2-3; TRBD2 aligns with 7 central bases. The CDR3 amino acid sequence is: CASSQGSQLAVMGTDTQYF. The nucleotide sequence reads TGTGCCAGCAGCCAAGGATCGCAGCTAGCGGTGATGGGCACAGATACGCAGTATTTT.